This TCR beta chain stems from a study of blood T cells in healthy people across ages (dated by TCRdb to the mid-2010s). For context, the study as a whole: In model experiments, template switching captured roughly one uniquely barcoded TCR beta cDNA molecule for every two T cells. To avoid experimental bias, donors of different ages were distributed randomly across sequencing lanes. The donors were divided into four age groups: young (average about 15 years), middle-aged (about 41), aged (around 59) and long-lived (about 84). Two additional independent replicas of 1 million unique cDNA reads from the same blood draw were analyzed for two donors (one aged 18 to 29 and one aged 80 or older). Age-related changes in TCR beta repertoire diversity were measured in the study by deep sequencing normalized with unique cDNA molecular identifiers. Broader findings and caveats from the paper: The long-lived group showed more naive CD4+ T cells, fewer expanded clones and increased TCR diversity than the aged group, suggesting age selection. As age increased, observed TCR beta diversity per million T cells dropped in a roughly linear way, and a significant reduction was already evident by age 40. Since profiling was done on bulk unsorted PBMCs, naive and antigen-experienced compartments could not be conclusively compared. Donor CMV infection status was unknown, potentially confounding age-related changes in expanded clonotypes. Estimates of total diversity based on one million sequenced T cells were considered lower bounds and underestimates. The percentage of naive T cells measured by flow cytometry correlated strongly with observed TCR beta diversity.

The sample holds a few counts of this clonotype. The clone's antigen remains unknown. The record has no base qualities; no much larger clone is one base away. The donors were 40 or so Caucasian individuals from Russia, aged roughly 6 to 90 years, who were systemically healthy. About 10 milliliters of peripheral blood were collected from each donor into EDTA-treated Vacutainer tubes. Ficoll-Paque density-gradient centrifugation was used to isolate PBMCs, with at least 6.5 million per sample. Total RNA, at least 6 micrograms per sample, was extracted from PBMCs with Trizol reagent. Naive CD45RAhigh/CD27high T cell percentages were measured by flow cytometry on a PBMC aliquot from every donor. Receptors were amplified or captured by 5' RACE. Instrument on record: Illumina HiSeq 2500. A second PCR of about 7 to 12 cycles was run with a J-beta primer mix and a sample-barcoded 5' primer. Each TCR beta cDNA molecule received a unique molecular identifier from a template-switch 5' adaptor carrying 12 random nucleotides. Each sample yielded at least 2.5 million CDR3-containing paired-end reads. First-strand cDNA synthesis was performed from all RNA using the Mint cDNA synthesis kit, with priming by a TRBC-specific oligonucleotide. All cDNA was treated with uracil-DNA glycosylase and then went through a first 18-cycle PCR with the universal primers M1SS and BC2_uni_R. In the source study's methods: For normalization, 1 million high-quality reads were randomly selected from each sample, with every read carrying a distinct molecular identifier. Instead of being binned into consensus sequences, reads with shared molecular identifiers were discarded. MiTCR, set to a Q25 quality threshold and the strictest error-elimination algorithm, was used for CDR3 identification, clonotype clustering and error correction. Lower-bound total TCR beta diversity was estimated with a nonparametric unseen species model using Euler transformation. Using fastp at Q25 and MiXCR, TCRdb reprocessed the public reads and kept productive beta chains. All rows with the same CDR3 protein become a single entry with the most common DNA and genes. Here the V and J calls rest on TCRdb's processing, not on the authors' analysis. Here the sample has some 1.5 million distinct CDR3 sequences; roughly two fifths occur a single time. The ten top clones hold about 4% of the sample.

The receptor was derived from a woman aged 18-35 years in good health. Sequencing was performed on blood.

Read as DNA, the sequence is TGCAGTGCTAGAGAAACGGGAGCCAATCGGAATGAGCAGTTCTTC. It codes for CSARETGANRNEQFF. Recombination connected TRBV20-1 to TRBJ2-1; D gene: possibly TRBD2, on 6 matching bases. The CDR3 sequence holds 15 residues, the cysteine and phenylalanine included. The only DNA kept is the CDR3, 45 bases in frame from the first base. V was cut back by 0 bases and J by 7 bases, leaving a gap of 16 bases between them. The germline V gene (reference sequence) yields DFQATT for CDR1 and SNEGSKA for CDR2.